This T cell receptor (beta chain) was identified in a study of cytomegalovirus exposure and HLA in healthy donors (dated by TCRdb to the late 2010s). A note on the overall study: According to an earlier analysis of 587 of the donors, 150 million to 200 million T cells yielded over 100 million unique TCR beta sequences and approximately 300 Gb of sequence data. About 280 gigabases of sequencing data and roughly 90 million unique TCR sequences were included in an early release covering 550 to 800 HLA-typed donors. Among the roughly 400 genotyped donors, 75% to 90% belonged to the genetic ancestry cluster associated with self-reported Caucasian donors. The study aimed to test whether signatures of past pathogen exposure could be identified by cataloging public T cell receptors. Using immunosequencing, the study profiled T cell repertoires from about 610 subjects and related those repertoires to cytomegalovirus serostatus. A separate validation cohort of roughly 130 different subjects was used in addition to the 666-subject first cohort. To predict cytomegalovirus infection status, the study combined high-throughput TCR immunosequencing, statistical association of individual TCRs with disease status, and machine learning. A later analysis re-analyzed previously published TCR beta repertoires from approximately 700 donors and added high-resolution HLA genotyping to study TCR occurrence patterns. In the later analysis, no new phenotypic data were used to find candidate immune exposures; instead, reliance was placed on TCR beta sequences and their occurrence across donors. In an earlier analysis of 500 to 650 of the donors, high-throughput TCR beta sequencing was used to judge whether each TCR beta V gene segment behaved as functional or pseudogenic. Donor age, sex, ethnicity and CMV serostatus were compiled together with the repertoire data. In a later genetic analysis, genome-wide SNP genotypes for about three fifths of the 666 donors were used, and that subset was treated as a discovery cohort. All discovery cohort repertoires had been generated using a single sequencing platform. Both class I and class II loci were covered by HLA typing, at four-digit resolution. Typing coverage varied by locus: roughly 629-630 donors for A, B, C, DRB1 and DQB1; about 520 for DQA1; over 600 for DPA1; 400 to 480 for DPB1. Because of strong linkage in the cohort, roughly five DR-DQ haplotypes were treated as single units for association and clustering. Across 398 genotyped donors of the cohort, an average of roughly 250,000 unique TCR beta nucleotide sequences per donor were sequenced, and roughly a sixth of those sequences were non-productive. The paper as a whole reports these results and caveats: Only TCR beta chains were sequenced in this cohort, and the absence of alpha or paired-chain data limited detectable features. At a false discovery rate of 0.05, a later analysis linked some 17,000 TCR beta sequences to specific HLA alleles. A further reported finding was that TCR beta sequences accurately predicted the HLA-A and HLA-B alleles for most subjects in the first cohort. Sequencing depth was assumed to be roughly uniform across donors in the presence/absence analyses, though that assumption may not hold. Correlated functional status among segregating V segments might be attributable to linkage disequilibrium, but an unknown experimental factor could not be ruled out. Broadly in line with IMGT annotations, most TCR beta V segments showed up in productive rearrangements about 87% or about 30% of the time in an earlier analysis of several hundred of the donors. According to a later analysis, parvovirus B19, influenza, CMV and Epstein-Barr virus appeared linked to several top co-occurrence clusters. Because counts were too low, 15 to 20 rarely observed V segments, including chromosome 9 orphons, were excluded from the earlier analysis of 500 to 700 of the donors. Most TCR sequences were seen in very few donors, while some public TCRs were found in many individuals. In a later analysis, most CMV-associated TCR beta chains were found to appear HLA-restricted, with HLA associations seemingly driven largely by CMV exposure. In vitro tests confirmed that three of the cytomegalovirus-associated TCR beta chains recognize cytomegalovirus antigens. Some IMGT-functional V segments, including TRBV6-2 and TRBV6-3, could not be distinguished by the 87-base-pair reads and were therefore excluded. A cluster of highly shared sequence variants was judged likely to be a technical artifact of the sequencing pipeline. When HLA alleles, especially DR and DQ, strongly co-occurred, attributing TCR associations to individual alleles was difficult. The classifier was reported to diagnose cytomegalovirus status with high specificity and sensitivity in both the original cohort and the validation cohort. The study gave a list of about 150 TCR beta chains associated with cytomegalovirus. The only immune exposure information available for the cohort was CMV serostatus. A later genetic analysis associated a missense DCLRE1C variant with V-gene and J-gene trimming of TCR beta chains, and an independent cohort replicated the association. A later analysis found that HLA-associated TCR beta chains were more clonally expanded and had lower generation probabilities than equally common non-associated chains. A later analysis found that TCR association rates varied across HLA loci, with DRB1 alleles showing the most associated TCRs and HLA-C alleles the fewest. According to the authors, the approach could potentially be generalized to other disease states and immunological phenotypes. HLA typing was unavailable for some donors at each locus, so association tests used only the typed subset. A later genetic analysis reported fewer N-insertions in productive TCRs among donors in an Asian-associated ancestry cluster than the approximately 670-donor mean.

Taken from the germline V gene (reference sequence), the CDR1 and CDR2 loops are MNHEY and SMNVEV. V lost 2 bases and J lost 2 bases, and the count of bases not matched to a germline gene is 5. Inclusive of the bounding cysteine and phenylalanine, the CDR3 is 16 residues long. The kept DNA is CDR3 alone, 48 bases in frame from the first base. The cohort was made up of roughly 670 healthy bone marrow donors. All cohort members were sampled while nominally healthy, although unrecorded immune exposures were likely present. The donor tested CMV seronegative, placing the donor among the 352 seronegative members of the cohort. Each donor provided a peripheral blood sample, and peripheral blood mononuclear cells were used for TCR beta sequencing. Genomic DNA was extracted from the blood cell samples with the Qiagen DNeasy Blood Extraction Kit. The protocol used for the library was the immunoSEQ multiplex PCR assay. A mixture of 60 forward primers for TCR Vbeta segments and 13 reverse primers for TCR Jbeta segments was used in the multiplex PCR. The CDR3 region of rearranged TCR beta genes was amplified from genomic DNA by a multiplex PCR assay. Amplified TCR beta libraries were sequenced as 87-base-pair reads on the Illumina HiSeq System. Turning to the authors' computational methods: A later analysis tallied roughly 76 million unique TCR beta chains across the 700 or so repertoires, and some 12 million of those chains were shared by two or more donors. To remove PCR and sequencing errors, raw reads were error-corrected and collapsed into unique sequences using a nearest-neighbor algorithm that merged closely related sequences. To assign V, D and J gene segments, CDR3 sequences were aligned to IMGT reference sequences. For a sequence to be retained, at least a six-nucleotide match to both a V gene segment and a J gene segment was required. Rearrangements were classified as productive when the CDR3 lacked stop codons and remained in frame with V and J, and all other rearrangements were classified as non-productive. CDR3 was defined by IMGT convention, running from the second conserved V-encoded cysteine to the conserved J-encoded phenylalanine. The earlier analysis of 450 to 750 of the donors excluded any sequence lacking an unambiguous match to a single V gene segment. An earlier analysis of fewer than 650 of the donors classified V segments as functional when productive rearrangements were above 56.7% and as segregating when the standard deviation between donors was above 5%. A statistical classification framework was developed to diagnose cytomegalovirus status using the catalog of TCR beta chain sequences. In a later analysis, TCR nucleotide sequences were compared against IMGT/GENE-DB human TR gene sequences so that V and J genes could be assigned. The TCRdist pipeline was used in a later analysis to assign CDR3 sequences and most-parsimonious VDJ recombination scenarios. In a later analysis, every TCR beta chain was defined by the combination of its CDR3 amino acid sequence and its V-gene family, and reads without a unique V-gene family were dropped. In a later analysis, nearly 600 highly shared, low-generation-probability nucleotide sequences were removed to address suspected cross-contamination and a sequencing artifact. In a later analysis, a clonal expansion index for each public chain was calculated from normalized within-repertoire ranks of inferred template counts. In a later analysis, generation probabilities were computed using a VDJ recombination model fitted to out-of-frame rearrangements, and the results were checked against IGoR. In a later analysis, hypergeometric tests were used to score TCR-TCR, TCR-HLA and TCR-CMV co-occurrence, with a repertoire-size bias correction applied to TCR pairs. To estimate false discovery rates, a later analysis permuted the HLA or CMV assignments 20 times. In a later analysis, co-occurring TCRs were grouped using DBSCAN, and TCRdist sequence similarity was added for clustering within HLA-allele-positive subsets. Repertoires with fewer than 30,000 or more than 120,000 public chains, plus five repertoires with anomalous nucleotide sharing, were excluded from co-occurrence clustering. TCRdb provides this immuneACCESS table in a form limited to in-frame rearrangements. Some clones are lacking; in checked studies, under half of them reflect an unresolved V gene, and why the rest are absent is not known. D and trimming were read from the DNA, whereas the V and J calls and clone size are those reported in that table. The sample table records under 85,000 clones; more than 75% of these occur just once. Over 2.5% of the sample comes from the top ten.

This clone was counted only a few times. The antigen this receptor binds is unknown. Per-base qualities were not stored, and no clone one base away is much larger. The sequence was collected from a man between 18 and 35 years old in good health and CMV-seronegative. The chain links TRBV27 with TRBJ1-1; 10 bases in the middle match TRBD1. Sequenced: PBMCs. The DNA sequence is given as TGTGCCAGCAGTTTAATGACAGGGGGCCATAACACTGAAGCTTTCTTT. Its translation reads: CASSLMTGGHNTEAFF.